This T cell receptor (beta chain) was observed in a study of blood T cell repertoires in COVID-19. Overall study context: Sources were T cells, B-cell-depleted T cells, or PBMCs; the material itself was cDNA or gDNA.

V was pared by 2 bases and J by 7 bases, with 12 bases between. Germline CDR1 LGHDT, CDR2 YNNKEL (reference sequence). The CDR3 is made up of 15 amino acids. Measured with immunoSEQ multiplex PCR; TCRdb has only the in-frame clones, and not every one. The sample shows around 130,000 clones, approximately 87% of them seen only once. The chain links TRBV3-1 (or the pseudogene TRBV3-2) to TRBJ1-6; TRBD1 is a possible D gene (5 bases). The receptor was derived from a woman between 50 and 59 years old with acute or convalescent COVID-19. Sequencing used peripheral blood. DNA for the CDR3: TGTGCCAGCAGCCAATCGGGGGGACGAAATTCACCCCTCCACTTT. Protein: CASSQSGGRNSPLHF.